This TCR beta chain originates from a study of blood T cell repertoires in COVID-19. The wider study: Sample material is recorded as cDNA or gDNA derived from T cells, B-cell-depleted T cells, or PBMCs.

CDR1 and CDR2 (germline): SGDLS, YYNGEE. The V end was cut by 3 bases, the J end by 5 bases, with 9 bases between. The CDR3 totals 12 residues. Here immunoSEQ multiplex PCR was the method, and the copy in TCRdb shows in-frame clones only, minus some. The sample includes 310,000 or so clones, around 90% seen only once; the top ten take around 1.7%. This clone was picked up one time. V is TRBV9 and J is TRBJ2-7; possibly TRBD2 for D (6 bases). This clonotype originated in a woman under 30 with acute COVID-19. The sample taken for sequencing was PBMCs or T cells enriched from blood (not recorded which). CDR3 DNA sequence: TGTGCCAGCAGCGCCGGGGGAGACGAGCAGTACTTC. Residues: CASSAGGDEQYF.